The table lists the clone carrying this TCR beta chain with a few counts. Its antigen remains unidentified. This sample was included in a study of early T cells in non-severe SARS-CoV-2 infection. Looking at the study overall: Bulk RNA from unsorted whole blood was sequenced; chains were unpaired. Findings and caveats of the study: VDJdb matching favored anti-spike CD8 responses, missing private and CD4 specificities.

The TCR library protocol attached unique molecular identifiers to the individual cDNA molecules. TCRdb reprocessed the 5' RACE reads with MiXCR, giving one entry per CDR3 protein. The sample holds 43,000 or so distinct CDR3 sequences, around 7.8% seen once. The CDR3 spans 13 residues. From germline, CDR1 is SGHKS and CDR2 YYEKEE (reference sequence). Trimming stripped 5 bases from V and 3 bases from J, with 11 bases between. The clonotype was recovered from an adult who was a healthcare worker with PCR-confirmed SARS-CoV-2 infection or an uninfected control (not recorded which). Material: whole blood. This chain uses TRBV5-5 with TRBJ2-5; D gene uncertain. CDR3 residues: CASRLGSEETQYF. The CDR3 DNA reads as TGTGCCAGCAGGCTGGGAAGCGAAGAGACCCAGTACTTC.